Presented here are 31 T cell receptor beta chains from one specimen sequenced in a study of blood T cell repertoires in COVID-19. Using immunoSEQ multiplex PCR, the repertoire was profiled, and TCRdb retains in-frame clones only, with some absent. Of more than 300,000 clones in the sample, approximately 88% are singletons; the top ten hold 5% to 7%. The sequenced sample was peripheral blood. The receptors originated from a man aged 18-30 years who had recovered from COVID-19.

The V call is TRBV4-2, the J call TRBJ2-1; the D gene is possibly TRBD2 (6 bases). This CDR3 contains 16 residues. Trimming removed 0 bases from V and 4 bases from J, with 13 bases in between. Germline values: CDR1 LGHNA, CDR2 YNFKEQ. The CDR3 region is CASSQEAPGGYNEQFF. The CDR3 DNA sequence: TGTGCCAGCAGCCAAGAAGCCCCCGGGGGTTACAATGAGCAGTTCTTC.

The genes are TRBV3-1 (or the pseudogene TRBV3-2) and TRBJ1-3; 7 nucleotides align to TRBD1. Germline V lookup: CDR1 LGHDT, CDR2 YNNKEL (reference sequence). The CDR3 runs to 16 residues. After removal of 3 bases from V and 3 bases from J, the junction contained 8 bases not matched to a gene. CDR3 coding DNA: TGTGCCAGCAGCCAGACTTGGACAGGCGGTGGAAACACCATATATTTT. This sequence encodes CASSQTWTGGGNTIYF.

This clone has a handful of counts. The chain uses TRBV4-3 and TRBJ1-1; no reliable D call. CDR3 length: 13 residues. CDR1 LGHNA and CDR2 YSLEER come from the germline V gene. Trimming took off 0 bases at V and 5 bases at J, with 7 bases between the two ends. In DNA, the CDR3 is TGCGCCAGCAGCCAAGATGGCTGGACTGAAGCTTTCTTT. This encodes CASSQDGWTEAFF.

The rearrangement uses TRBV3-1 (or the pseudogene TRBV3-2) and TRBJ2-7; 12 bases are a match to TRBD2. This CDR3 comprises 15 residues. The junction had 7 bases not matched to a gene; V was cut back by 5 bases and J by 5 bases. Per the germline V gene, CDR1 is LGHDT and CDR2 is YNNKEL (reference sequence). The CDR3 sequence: CASSGQLAGGNEQYF. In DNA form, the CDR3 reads TGTGCCAGCAGCGGACAACTAGCGGGAGGCAACGAGCAGTACTTC.

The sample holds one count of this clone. CDR3 coding DNA: TGTGCCAGCAGCCCCTCCCTAGGACAGTTCCACGAGCAGTACTTC. Translated, it gives CASSPSLGQFHEQYF. This chain connects TRBV2 to TRBJ2-7; tentatively, D is TRBD1 (6 bases). The V end was cut by 6 bases, the J end by 5 bases, with 20 bases between. Per the germline V gene, CDR1 is SNHLY and CDR2 is FYNNEI. The CDR3 has 15 amino acids.

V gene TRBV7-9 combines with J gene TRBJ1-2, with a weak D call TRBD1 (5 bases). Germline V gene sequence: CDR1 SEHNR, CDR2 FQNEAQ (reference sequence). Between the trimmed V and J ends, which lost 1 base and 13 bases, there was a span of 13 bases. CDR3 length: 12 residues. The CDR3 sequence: CASSLGGPGSTF. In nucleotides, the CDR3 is TGTGCCAGCAGCTTAGGGGGCCCCGGGTCCACCTTC.

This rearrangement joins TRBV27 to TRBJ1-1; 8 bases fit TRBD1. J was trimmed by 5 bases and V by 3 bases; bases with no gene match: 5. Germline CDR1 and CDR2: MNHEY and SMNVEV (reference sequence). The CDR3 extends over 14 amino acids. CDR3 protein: CASSLDRAKTEAFF. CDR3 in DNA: TGTGCCAGCAGTTTGGACAGGGCAAAGACTGAAGCTTTCTTT.

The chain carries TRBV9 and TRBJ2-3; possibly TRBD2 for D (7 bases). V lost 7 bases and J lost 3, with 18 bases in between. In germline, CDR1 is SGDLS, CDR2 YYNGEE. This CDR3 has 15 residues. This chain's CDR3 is CASEEGGGGTDTQYF. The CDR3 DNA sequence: TGTGCCAGCGAGGAGGGAGGGGGAGGGACAGATACGCAGTATTTT.

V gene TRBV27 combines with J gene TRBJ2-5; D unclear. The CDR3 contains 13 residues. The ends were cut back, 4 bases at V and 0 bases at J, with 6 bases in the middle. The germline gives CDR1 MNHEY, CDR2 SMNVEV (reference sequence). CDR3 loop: CASSSGYQETQYF. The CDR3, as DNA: TGTGCCAGCAGTTCCGGGTACCAAGAGACCCAGTACTTC.

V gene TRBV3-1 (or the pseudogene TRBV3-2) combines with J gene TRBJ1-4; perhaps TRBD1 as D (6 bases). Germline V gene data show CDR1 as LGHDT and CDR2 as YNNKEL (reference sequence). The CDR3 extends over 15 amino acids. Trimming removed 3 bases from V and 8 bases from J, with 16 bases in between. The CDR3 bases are TGTGCCAGCAGCCATGAGGGTGCGGGGGGCGAAAAACTGTTTTTT. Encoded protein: CASSHEGAGGEKLFF.

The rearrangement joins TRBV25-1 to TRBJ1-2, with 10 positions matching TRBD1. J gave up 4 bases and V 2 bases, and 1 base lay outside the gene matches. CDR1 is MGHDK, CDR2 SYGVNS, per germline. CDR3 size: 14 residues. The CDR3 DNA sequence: TGTGCCAGCAGTGAAGGGGACAGGGGCTATGGCTACACCTTC. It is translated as CASSEGDRGYGYTF.

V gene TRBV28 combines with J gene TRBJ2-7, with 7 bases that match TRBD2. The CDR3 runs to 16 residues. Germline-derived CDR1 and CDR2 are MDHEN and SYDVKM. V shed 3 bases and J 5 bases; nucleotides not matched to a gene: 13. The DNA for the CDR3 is TGTGCCAGCAGTTTGGGGCGGGGGATTTACGCCAACGAGCAGTACTTC. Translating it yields CASSLGRGIYANEQYF.

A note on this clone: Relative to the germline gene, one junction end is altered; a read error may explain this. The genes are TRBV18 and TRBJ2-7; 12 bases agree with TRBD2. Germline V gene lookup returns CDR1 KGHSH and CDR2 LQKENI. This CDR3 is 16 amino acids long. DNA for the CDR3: TGTGCCAGCTCTCCACCCGGACTAGCGGGGAACTACGAGCAGTACTTC. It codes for CASSPPGLAGNYEQYF.

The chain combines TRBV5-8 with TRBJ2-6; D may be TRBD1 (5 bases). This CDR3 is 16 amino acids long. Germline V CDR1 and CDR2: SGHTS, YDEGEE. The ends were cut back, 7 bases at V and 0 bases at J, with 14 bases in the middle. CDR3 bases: TGTGCCAGCTCCTGGGGCCTAAGCTCTGGGGCCAACGTCCTGACTTTC. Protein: CASSWGLSSGANVLTF.

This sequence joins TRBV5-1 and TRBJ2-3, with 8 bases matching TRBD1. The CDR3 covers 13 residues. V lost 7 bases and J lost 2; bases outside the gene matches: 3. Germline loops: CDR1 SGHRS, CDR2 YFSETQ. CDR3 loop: CASQGAHTDTQYF. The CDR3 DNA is TGCGCCAGCCAGGGGGCGCACACAGATACGCAGTATTTT.

The CDR3 loop is CASSARTGNGYTF. The CDR3 DNA reads TGTGCCAGCAGTGCCCGGACAGGGAATGGCTACACCTTC. This rearrangement joins TRBV12-3 or TRBV12-4 to TRBJ1-2, with 8 nucleotides matching TRBD1. The CDR3 loop spans 13 amino acids. J gave up 6 bases and V 5 bases, and 5 bases lay outside the gene matches.

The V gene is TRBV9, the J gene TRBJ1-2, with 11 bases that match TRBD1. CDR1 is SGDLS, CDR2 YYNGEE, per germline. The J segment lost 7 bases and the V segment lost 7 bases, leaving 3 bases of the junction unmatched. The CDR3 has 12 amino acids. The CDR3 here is CASGQGAVGYTF. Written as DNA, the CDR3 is TGTGCCAGCGGACAGGGGGCAGTTGGCTACACCTTC. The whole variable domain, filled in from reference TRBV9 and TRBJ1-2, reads DSGVTQTPKHLITATGQRVTLRCSPRSGDLSVYWYQQSLDQGLQFLIQYYNGEERAKGNILERFSAQQFPDLHSELNLSSLELGDSALYFCASGQGAVGYTFGSGTRLTVV.

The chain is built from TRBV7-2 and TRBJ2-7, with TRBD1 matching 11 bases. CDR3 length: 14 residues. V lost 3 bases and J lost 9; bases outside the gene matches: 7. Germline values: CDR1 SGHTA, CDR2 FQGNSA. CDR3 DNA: TGTGCCAGCAGCTTTGGACAGGGGGCAAGATGGCAGTACTTC. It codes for CASSFGQGARWQYF.

This CDR3 is CAIKGAGGTDTQYF. The CDR3 DNA sequence: TGTGCCATCAAAGGGGCAGGAGGCACAGATACGCAGTATTTT. The J gene is TRBJ2-3, the V gene TRBV10-3; possible D gene TRBD1, 5 bases. The germline CDR1 and CDR2 sequences are ENHRY and SYGVKD. With 7 bases removed from V and 1 base from J, the gap between germline ends came to 12 bases. The CDR3 consists of 14 residues.

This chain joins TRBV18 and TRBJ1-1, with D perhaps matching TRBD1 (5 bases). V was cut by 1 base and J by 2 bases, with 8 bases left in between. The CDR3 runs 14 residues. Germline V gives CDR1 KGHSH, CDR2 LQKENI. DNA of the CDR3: TGTGCCAGCTCACCACAGGGGCCCAACACTGAAGCTTTCTTT. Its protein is CASSPQGPNTEAFF.

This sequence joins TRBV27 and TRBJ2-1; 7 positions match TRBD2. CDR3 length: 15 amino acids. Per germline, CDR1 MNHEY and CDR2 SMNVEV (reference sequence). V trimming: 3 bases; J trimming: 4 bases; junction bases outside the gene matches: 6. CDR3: CASSFQRGLYNEQFF. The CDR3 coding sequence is TGTGCCAGCAGTTTTCAGCGGGGTTTGTACAATGAGCAGTTCTTC.

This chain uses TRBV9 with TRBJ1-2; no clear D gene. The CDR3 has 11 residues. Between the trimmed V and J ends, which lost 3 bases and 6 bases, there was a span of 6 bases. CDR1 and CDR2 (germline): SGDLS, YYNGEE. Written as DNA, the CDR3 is TGTGCCAGCAGCGGCACAGATGGCTACACCTTC. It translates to CASSGTDGYTF.

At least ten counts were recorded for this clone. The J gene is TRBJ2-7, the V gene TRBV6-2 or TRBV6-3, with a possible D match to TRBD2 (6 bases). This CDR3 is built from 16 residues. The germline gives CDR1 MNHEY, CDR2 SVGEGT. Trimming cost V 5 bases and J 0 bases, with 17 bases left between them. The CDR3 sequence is CASSPSIQEGSYEQYF. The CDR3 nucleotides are TGTGCCAGCAGTCCATCGATTCAGGAGGGCTCCTACGAGCAGTACTTC.

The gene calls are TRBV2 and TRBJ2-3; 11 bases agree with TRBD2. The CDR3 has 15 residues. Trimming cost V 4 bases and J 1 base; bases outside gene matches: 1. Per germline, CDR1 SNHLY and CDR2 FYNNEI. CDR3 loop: CASSGGLAGTDTQYF. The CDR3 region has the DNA TGTGCCAGCAGTGGGGGACTAGCGGGCACAGATACGCAGTATTTT.

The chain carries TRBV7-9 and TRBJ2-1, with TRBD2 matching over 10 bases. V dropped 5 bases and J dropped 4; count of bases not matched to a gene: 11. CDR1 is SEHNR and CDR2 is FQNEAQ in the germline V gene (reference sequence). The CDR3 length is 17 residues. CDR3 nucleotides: TGTGCCAGCAGCAAATACAGCGGGAGGGCCGGGTACAATGAGCAGTTCTTC. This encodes CASSKYSGRAGYNEQFF.

This CDR3 is CASSHGLADFQETQYF. In nucleotides, the CDR3 is TGTGCCAGCAGCCACGGACTAGCGGACTTCCAAGAGACCCAGTACTTC. V usage is TRBV3-1 (or the pseudogene TRBV3-2) and J usage is TRBJ2-5; TRBD2 matches 10 bases. The ends lost 3 bases at V and 1 base at J; junction bases unmatched: 5. CDR1 LGHDT and CDR2 YNNKEL come from the germline V gene (reference sequence). This CDR3 comprises 16 residues.

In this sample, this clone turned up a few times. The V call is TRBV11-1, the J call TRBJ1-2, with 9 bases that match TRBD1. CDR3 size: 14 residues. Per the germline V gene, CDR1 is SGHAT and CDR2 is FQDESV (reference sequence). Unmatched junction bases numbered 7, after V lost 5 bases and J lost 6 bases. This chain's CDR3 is CASSLDGTGNGYTF. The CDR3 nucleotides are TGTGCCAGCAGCCTCGATGGGACAGGGAATGGCTACACCTTC.

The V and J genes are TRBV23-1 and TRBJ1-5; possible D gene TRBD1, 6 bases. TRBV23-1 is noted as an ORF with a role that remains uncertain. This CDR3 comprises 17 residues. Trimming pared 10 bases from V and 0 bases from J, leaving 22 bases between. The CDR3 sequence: CATGRGDTHYSNQPQHF. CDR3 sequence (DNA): TGCGCCACCGGTAGAGGGGACACCCATTATAGCAATCAGCCCCAGCATTTT.

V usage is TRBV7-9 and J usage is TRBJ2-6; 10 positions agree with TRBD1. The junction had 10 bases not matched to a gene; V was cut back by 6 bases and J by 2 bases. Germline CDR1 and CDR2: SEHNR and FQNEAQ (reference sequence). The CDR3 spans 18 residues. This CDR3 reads CASRFPGQGIAGANVLTF. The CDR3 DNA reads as TGTGCCAGCAGATTTCCGGGACAGGGGATTGCTGGGGCCAACGTCCTGACTTTC.

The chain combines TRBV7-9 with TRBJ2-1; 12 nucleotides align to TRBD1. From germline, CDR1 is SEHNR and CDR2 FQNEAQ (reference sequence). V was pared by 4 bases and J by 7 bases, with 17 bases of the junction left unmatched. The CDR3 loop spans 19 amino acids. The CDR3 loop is CASSSPKSMGQGAGNEQFF. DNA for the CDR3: TGTGCCAGCAGCTCGCCTAAATCAATGGGACAGGGGGCGGGAAATGAGCAGTTCTTC.

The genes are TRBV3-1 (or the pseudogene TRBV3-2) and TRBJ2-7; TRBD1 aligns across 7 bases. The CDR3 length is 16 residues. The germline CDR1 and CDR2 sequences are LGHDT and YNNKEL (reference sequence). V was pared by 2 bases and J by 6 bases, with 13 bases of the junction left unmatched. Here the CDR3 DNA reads TGTGCCAGCAGCCAATTTTGGGACAGCCTAGCCAGCGAGCAGTACTTC. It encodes CASSQFWDSLASEQYF.